Detailed here is one TCR beta chain. As yet, its antigen is unknown. Alongside a J-beta primer mix, a sample-barcoded 5' primer served in a second PCR lasting about 6 to 11 cycles. From the 5' RACE reads, TCRdb called clonotypes with MiXCR, one entry per CDR3 protein. The table shows some 690,000 distinct CDR3 sequences, with around a fifth occurring only once. This entry comes from a study of blood T cells in healthy people across ages. Whole-study context: Per two T cells, template switching captured roughly one barcoded beta molecule.

The CDR3 is 14 residues long. Germline V gives CDR1 PRHDT, CDR2 FYEKMQ (reference sequence). V shed 5 bases and J shed 4 bases, with 15 bases lying between them. Findings and limits, study-wide: Those diversity estimates obtained from one million T cells were thought to be underestimates. CMV infection status of these donors was not known.

J is TRBJ2-7 and V is TRBV13; possibly TRBD1 for D (6 bases). Sequenced sample: blood. The TCR sequence derives from a man between 65 and 80 years old in good health. CDR3 residues: CASSLGTHYYEQYV. The CDR3 DNA is TGTGCCAGCAGCCTCGGGACACATTATTACGAGCAGTACGTC.